Below, one TCR beta chain is given with its context. The antigen it recognizes is unknown. No per-base quality is available; no much larger clone lies one base away. A distance of 11 bases separates the germline ends of V and J, which lose 5 bases and 3 bases respectively. Counted from cysteine to phenylalanine, this CDR3 has 14 amino acids. Left in the record is the CDR3 DNA by itself, 42 bases read in frame from the first base. Synovial fluid samples and blood samples obtained from the same ankylosing spondylitis patients were matched. The sample belongs to a study of CD8 T cells in ankylosing spondylitis (dated by TCRdb to about 2017). Regarding the study in general: To find TCR variants linked to disease, the study profiled T cell receptor beta repertoires in ankylosing spondylitis patients and healthy donors. The full study cohort comprised 25 ankylosing spondylitis patients and over 95 healthy donors. Peripheral blood was sampled, and synovial fluid was additionally collected from ankylosing spondylitis patients.

The study at large found these results: A CD8+ phenotype was shown by the disease-linked clones, which were found at relatively low frequencies in peripheral blood. Some motif variants had previously been reported in the synovial fluid and blood of reactive arthritis patients, which suggests shared mechanisms of disease initiation. Blood from ankylosing spondylitis patients appeared to be characterized by a TCR beta motif composed of eight highly homologous amino acid variants. According to the report, matched synovial fluid samples from ankylosing spondylitis patients were significantly enriched for the disease-linked clones.

TCRdb names Illumina HiSeq 2500 as the instrument used. Quantitative 5'-RACE with molecular barcodes was the method used to prepare the TCR beta libraries. On the authors' methods: A new computational method, built on a probabilistic model of VDJ rearrangement, was used to identify disease-linked TCR variants. Starting from the raw public reads, TCRdb applied fastp trimming at Q25, assembled clones with MiXCR and retained in-frame beta chains. For every CDR3 protein sequence, its rows merge into one entry that carries the most common genes and DNA. Clone size and V and J calls follow TCRdb, not the original study. The sample records some 140,000 distinct CDR3 sequences, 7% to 9% of which are singletons. Approximately 7% of the sample belongs to the ten largest clones.

Sequencing was carried out using synovial fluid, either unsorted or a sorted T cell fraction (not recorded which). The chain joins TRBV12-3 or TRBV12-4 to TRBJ1-5, with a tentative D gene TRBD1 over 6 matching bases. The receptor was isolated from a male donor with ankylosing spondylitis. The CDR3 has the sequence CASSPTGNNQPQHF. Read as DNA, the sequence is TGTGCCAGCAGTCCTACAGGGAACAATCAGCCCCAGCATTTT.